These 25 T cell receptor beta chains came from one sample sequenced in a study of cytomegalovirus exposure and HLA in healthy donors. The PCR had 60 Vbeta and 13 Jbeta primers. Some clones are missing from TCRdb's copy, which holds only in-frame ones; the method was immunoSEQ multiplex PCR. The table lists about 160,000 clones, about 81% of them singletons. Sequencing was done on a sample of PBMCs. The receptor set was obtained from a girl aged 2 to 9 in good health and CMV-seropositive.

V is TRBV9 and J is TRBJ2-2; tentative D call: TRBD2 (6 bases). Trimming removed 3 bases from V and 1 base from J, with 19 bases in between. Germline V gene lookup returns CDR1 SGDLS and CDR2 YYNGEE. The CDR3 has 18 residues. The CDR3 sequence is CASSERISGGENTGELFF. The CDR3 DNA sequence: TGTGCCAGCAGCGAAAGAATTAGCGGTGGGGAGAACACCGGGGAGCTGTTTTTT.

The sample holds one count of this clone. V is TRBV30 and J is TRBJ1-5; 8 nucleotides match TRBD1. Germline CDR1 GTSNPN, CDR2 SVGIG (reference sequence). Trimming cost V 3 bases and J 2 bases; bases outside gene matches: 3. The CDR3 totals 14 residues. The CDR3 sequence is CAWRGQVGNQPQHF. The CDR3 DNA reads TGTGCCTGGAGGGGACAGGTCGGCAATCAGCCCCAGCATTTT.

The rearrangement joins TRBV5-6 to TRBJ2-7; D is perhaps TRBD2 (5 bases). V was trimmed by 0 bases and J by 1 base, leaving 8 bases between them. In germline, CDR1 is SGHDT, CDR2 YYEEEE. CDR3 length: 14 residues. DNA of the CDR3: TGTGCCAGCAGCTTGGGGACTGCGTCCTACGAGCAGTACTTC. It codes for CASSLGTASYEQYF.

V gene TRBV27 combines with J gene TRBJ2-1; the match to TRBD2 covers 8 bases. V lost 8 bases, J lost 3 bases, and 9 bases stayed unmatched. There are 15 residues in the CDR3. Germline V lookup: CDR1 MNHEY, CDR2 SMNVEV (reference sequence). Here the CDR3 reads CASGAIAGFYNEQFF. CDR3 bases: TGTGCCAGCGGTGCCATAGCGGGATTCTACAATGAGCAGTTCTTC.

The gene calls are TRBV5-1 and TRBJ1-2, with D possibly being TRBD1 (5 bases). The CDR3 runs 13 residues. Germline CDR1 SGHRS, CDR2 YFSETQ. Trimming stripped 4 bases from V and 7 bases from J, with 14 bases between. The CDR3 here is CASSLGTRGGYTF. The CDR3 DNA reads TGCGCCAGCAGCCTCGGGACTCGTGGTGGCTACACCTTC. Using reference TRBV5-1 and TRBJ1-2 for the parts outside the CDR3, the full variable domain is KAGVTQTPRYLIKTRGQQVTLSCSPISGHRSVSWYQQTPGQGLQFLFEYFSETQRNKGNFPGRFSGRQFSNSRSEMNVSTLELGDSALYLCASSLGTRGGYTFGSGTRLTVV.

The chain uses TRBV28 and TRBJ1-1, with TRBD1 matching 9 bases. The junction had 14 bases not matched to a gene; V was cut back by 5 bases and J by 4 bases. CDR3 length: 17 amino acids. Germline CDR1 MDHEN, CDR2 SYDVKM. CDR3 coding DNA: TGTGCCAGCAGTGCCTACGGGACAGGGCGCGGAGGCACTGAAGCTTTCTTT. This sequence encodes CASSAYGTGRGGTEAFF. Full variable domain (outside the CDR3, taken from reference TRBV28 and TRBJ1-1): DVKVTQSSRYLVKRTGEKVFLECVQDMDHENMFWYRQDPGLGLRLIYFSYDVKMKEKGDIPEGYSVSREKKERFSLILESASTNQTSMYLCASSAYGTGRGGTEAFFGQGTRLTVV.

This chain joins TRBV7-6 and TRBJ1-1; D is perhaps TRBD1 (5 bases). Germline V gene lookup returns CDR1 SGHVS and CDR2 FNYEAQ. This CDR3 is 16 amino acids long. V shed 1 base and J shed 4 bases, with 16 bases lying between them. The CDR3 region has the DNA TGTGCCAGCAGCTTAGAGGTTGGCAGGGCGTCCACTGAAGCTTTCTTT. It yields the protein CASSLEVGRASTEAFF.

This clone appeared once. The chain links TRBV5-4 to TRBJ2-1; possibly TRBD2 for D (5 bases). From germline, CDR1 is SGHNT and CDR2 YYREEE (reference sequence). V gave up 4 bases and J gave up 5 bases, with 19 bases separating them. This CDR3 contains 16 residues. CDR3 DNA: TGTGCCAGCAGCCGTCAGACTATTCAACTCCACAATGAGCAGTTCTTC. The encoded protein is CASSRQTIQLHNEQFF.

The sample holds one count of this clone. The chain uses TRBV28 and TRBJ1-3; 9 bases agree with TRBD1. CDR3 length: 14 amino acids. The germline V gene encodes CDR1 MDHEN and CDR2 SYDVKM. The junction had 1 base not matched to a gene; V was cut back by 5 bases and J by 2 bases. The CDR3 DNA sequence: TGTGCCAGCAGTCGACAGGGGGCTGGAAACACCATATATTTT. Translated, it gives CASSRQGAGNTIYF.

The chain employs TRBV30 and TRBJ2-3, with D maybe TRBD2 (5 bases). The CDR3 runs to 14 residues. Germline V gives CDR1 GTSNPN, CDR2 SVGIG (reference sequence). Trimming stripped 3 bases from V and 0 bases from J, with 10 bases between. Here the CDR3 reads CAWSGVPSTDTQYF. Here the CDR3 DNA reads TGTGCCTGGAGCGGGGTCCCTAGCACAGATACGCAGTATTTT.

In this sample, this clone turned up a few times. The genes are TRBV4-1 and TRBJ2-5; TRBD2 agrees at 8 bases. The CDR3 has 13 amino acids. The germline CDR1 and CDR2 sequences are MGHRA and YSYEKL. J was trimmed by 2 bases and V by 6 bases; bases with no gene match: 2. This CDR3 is CASRGLVQETQYF. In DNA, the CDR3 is TGCGCCAGCAGGGGACTAGTACAAGAGACCCAGTACTTC.

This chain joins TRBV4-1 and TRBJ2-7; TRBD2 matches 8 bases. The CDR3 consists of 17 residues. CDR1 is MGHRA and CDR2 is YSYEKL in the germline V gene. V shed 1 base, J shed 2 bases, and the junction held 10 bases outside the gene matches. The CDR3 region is CASSQGASSGGPYEQYF. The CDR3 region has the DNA TGCGCCAGCAGCCAAGGGGCATCGAGCGGGGGACCCTACGAGCAGTACTTC.

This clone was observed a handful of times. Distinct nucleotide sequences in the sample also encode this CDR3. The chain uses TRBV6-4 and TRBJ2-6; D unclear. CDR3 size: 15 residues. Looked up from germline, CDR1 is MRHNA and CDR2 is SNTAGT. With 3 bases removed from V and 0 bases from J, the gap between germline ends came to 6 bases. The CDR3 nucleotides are TGTGCCAGCAGTGAAGGCGGCTCTGGGGCCAACGTCCTGACTTTC. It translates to CASSEGGSGANVLTF.

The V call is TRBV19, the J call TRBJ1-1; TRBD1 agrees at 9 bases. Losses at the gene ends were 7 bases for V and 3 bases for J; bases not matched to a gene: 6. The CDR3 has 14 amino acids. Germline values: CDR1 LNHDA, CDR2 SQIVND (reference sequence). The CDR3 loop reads CASKPDRGHTEAFF. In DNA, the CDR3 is TGTGCCAGTAAACCGGACAGGGGACACACTGAAGCTTTCTTT.

The CDR3 spells CASSLGESSYNEQFF. The CDR3 bases are TGTGCCAGCAGCCTCGGGGAGAGCTCCTACAATGAGCAGTTCTTC. V and J are TRBV6-5 and TRBJ2-1; D possibly corresponds to TRBD2 (5 bases). With 6 bases removed from V and 0 bases from J, the gap between germline ends came to 12 bases. Looked up from germline, CDR1 is MNHEY and CDR2 is SVGAGI. The CDR3 is 15 residues long.

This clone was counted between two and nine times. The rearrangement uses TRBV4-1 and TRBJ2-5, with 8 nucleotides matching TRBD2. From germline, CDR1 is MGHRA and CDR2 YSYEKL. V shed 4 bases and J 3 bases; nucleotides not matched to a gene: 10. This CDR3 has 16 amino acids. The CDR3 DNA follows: TGCGCCAGCAGCCCCTCCCGGACTAGCTGGAAAGAGACCCAGTACTTC. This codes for CASSPSRTSWKETQYF.

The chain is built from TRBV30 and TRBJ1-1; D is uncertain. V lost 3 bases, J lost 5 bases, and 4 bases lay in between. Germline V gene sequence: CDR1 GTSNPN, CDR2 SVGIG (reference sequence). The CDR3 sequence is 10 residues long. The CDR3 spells CAWSATEAFF. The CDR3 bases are TGTGCCTGGAGCGCGACTGAAGCTTTCTTT.

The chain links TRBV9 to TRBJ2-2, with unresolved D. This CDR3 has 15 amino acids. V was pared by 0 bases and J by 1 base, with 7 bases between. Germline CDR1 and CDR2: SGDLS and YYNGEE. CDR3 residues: CASSVGVVNTGELFF. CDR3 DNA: TGTGCCAGCAGCGTAGGCGTAGTGAACACCGGGGAGCTGTTTTTT. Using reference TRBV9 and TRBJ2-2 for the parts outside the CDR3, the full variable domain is DSGVTQTPKHLITATGQRVTLRCSPRSGDLSVYWYQQSLDQGLQFLIQYYNGEERAKGNILERFSAQQFPDLHSELNLSSLELGDSALYFCASSVGVVNTGELFFGEGSRLTVL.

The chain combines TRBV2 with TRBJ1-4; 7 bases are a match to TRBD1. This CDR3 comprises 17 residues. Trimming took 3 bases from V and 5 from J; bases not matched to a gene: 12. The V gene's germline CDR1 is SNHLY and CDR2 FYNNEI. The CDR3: CASSDETGALRNEKLFF. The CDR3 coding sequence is TGTGCCAGCAGTGATGAAACAGGGGCCCTAAGGAATGAAAAACTGTTTTTT.

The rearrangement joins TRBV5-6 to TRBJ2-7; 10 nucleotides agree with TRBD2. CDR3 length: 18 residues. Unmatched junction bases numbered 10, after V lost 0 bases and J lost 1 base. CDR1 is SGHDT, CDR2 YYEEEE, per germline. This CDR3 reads CASSLGPSGSLGSYEQYF. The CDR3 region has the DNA TGTGCCAGCAGCTTGGGGCCTAGCGGGAGTTTAGGGTCCTACGAGCAGTACTTC.

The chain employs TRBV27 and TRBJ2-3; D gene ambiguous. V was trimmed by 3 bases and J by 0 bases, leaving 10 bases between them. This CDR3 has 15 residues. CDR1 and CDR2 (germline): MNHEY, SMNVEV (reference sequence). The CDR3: CASSLEPPSTDTQYF. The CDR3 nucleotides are TGTGCCAGCAGTTTGGAGCCACCTAGCACAGATACGCAGTATTTT.

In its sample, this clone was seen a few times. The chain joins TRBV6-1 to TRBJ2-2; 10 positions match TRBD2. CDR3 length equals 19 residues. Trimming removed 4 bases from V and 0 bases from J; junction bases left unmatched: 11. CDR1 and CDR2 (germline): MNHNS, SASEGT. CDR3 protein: CASSATGLASFANTGELFF. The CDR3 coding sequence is TGTGCCAGCAGTGCCACGGGACTAGCGTCGTTCGCGAACACCGGGGAGCTGTTTTTT.

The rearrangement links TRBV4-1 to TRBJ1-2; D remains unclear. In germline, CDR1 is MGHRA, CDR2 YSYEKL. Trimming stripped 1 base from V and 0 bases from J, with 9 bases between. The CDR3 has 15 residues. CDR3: CASSQVAESNYGYTF. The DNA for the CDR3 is TGCGCCAGCAGCCAAGTCGCGGAGTCTAACTATGGCTACACCTTC.

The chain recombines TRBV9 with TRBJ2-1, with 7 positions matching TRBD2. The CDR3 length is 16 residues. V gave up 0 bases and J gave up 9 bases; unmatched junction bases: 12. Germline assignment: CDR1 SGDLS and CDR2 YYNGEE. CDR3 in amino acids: CASSVGRVRGDGEQFF. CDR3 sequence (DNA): TGTGCCAGCAGCGTAGGTCGGGTCCGGGGGGATGGTGAGCAGTTCTTC.

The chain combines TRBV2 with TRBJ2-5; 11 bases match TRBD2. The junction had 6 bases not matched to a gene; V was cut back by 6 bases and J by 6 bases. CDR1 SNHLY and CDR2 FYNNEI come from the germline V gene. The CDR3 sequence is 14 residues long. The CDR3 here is CASRRLAGGKTQYF. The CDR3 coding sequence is TGTGCCAGCAGGCGGCTAGCGGGAGGCAAGACCCAGTACTTC.